These T cell receptor beta chains were read from a single sample in a study of CD8 T cells in ankylosing spondylitis. MiXCR was run by TCRdb on the 5' RACE reads, yielding one entry per CDR3 protein. Here the sample spans about 240,000 distinct CDR3 sequences, roughly 10% being singletons. Sequencing was done on a sample of blood, either unsorted or a sorted T cell fraction (not recorded which). These receptors were taken from a male donor with ankylosing spondylitis or in good health (not recorded which). CDR3s include the opening cysteine and the closing phenylalanine or tryptophan. The order of the fields is J gene, CDR3 length, clone size, D gene, V gene, CDR3 protein, CDR3 DNA. D genes are given only for firm matches. Rows give clone size only sometimes, using once, few, many, or a class for an expanded clone.

>TRBJ2-5|12|few|NA|TRBV3-1
CASWGIGETQYF
TGTGCCAGCTGGGGGATTGGAGAGACCCAGTACTTC
>TRBJ2-1|18|many|TRBD2|TRBV12-3/TRBV12-4
CASSPGLAGGVSYNEQFF
TGTGCCAGCAGCCCGGGACTAGCGGGAGGGGTGTCCTACAATGAGCAGTTCTTC
>TRBJ2-7|14|few|NA|TRBV6-5
CASSDSGRRDEQYF
TGTGCCAGCAGTGACTCAGGGCGGCGGGACGAGCAGTACTTC
>TRBJ2-5|15|few|TRBD1|TRBV5-1
CASSLGQGDVETQYF
TGCGCCAGCAGCTTAGGACAGGGGGATGTGGAGACCCAGTACTTC
>TRBJ2-5|15|many|NA|TRBV9
CASSPGTLLQETQYF
TGTGCCAGCAGCCCTGGGACACTACTTCAAGAGACCCAGTACTTC
>TRBJ2-7|15|few|NA|TRBV12-3/TRBV12-4
CASSLVQALTYEQYF
TGTGCCAGCAGTTTAGTACAGGCGTTAACCTACGAGCAGTACTTC
>TRBJ2-7|12|many|TRBD1|TRBV20-1
CSASLQGFEQYF
TGCAGTGCTTCGTTACAGGGGTTCGAGCAGTACTTC
>TRBJ1-1|16|many|NA|TRBV9
CASSVATTGHRTEAFF
TGTGCCAGCAGCGTAGCTACCACGGGACACCGCACTGAAGCTTTCTTT
>TRBJ2-1|16|NA|NA|TRBV16
CASSQLGTQGWNEQFF
TGTGCCAGCAGCCAATTGGGGACTCAGGGTTGGAATGAGCAGTTCTTC
>TRBJ1-5|17|many|NA|TRBV12-3/TRBV12-4
CASSLVGSGAAHRPQHF
TGTGCCAGCAGTTTAGTCGGGTCAGGGGCCGCGCATCGGCCCCAGCATTTT
>TRBJ2-5|13|many|NA|TRBV6-6
CASSYASWETQYF
TGTGCCAGCAGTTACGCGAGTTGGGAGACCCAGTACTTC
>TRBJ2-4|15|many|TRBD1|TRBV27
CASSNRQGAVNIQYF
TGTGCCAGCAGTAATCGACAGGGGGCAGTAAACATTCAGTACTTC
>TRBJ2-7|13|few|NA|TRBV11-2
CASSNPDSYEQYF
TGTGCCAGCAGCAATCCCGACAGCTACGAGCAGTACTTC
>TRBJ2-3|14|many|TRBD2|TRBV20-1
CSALAGGPSDTQYF
TGCAGTGCCCTAGCGGGAGGGCCCTCGGATACGCAGTATTTT
>TRBJ2-7|14|many|NA|TRBV6-5
CASSYVQGSYEQYF
TGTGCCAGCAGTTACGTCCAGGGGAGTTACGAGCAGTACTTC
>TRBJ1-1|13|many|NA|TRBV27
CASRGGPWTEAFF
TGTGCCAGCAGAGGGGGGCCGTGGACTGAAGCTTTCTTT
>TRBJ1-1|15|NA|NA|TRBV5-1
CASSLGFGEATEAFF
TGCGCCAGCAGCTTGGGGTTCGGGGAGGCCACTGAAGCTTTCTTT
>TRBJ2-3|16|many|NA|TRBV5-6
CASSLVTVSVGDTQYF
TGTGCCAGCAGCTTGGTGACGGTGTCCGTGGGGGATACGCAGTATTTT
>TRBJ2-5|13|many|NA|TRBV20-1
CSAREGQEATQYF
TGCAGTGCTAGAGAGGGGCAGGAAGCGACCCAGTACTTC
>TRBJ2-1|12|NA|TRBD1|TRBV12-3/TRBV12-4
CASRFRGYEQFF
TGTGCCAGCAGGTTCAGGGGGTATGAGCAGTTCTTC
>TRBJ2-1|13|many|NA|TRBV5-1
CASSLYRWNEQFF
TGCGCCAGCAGCTTGTACAGGTGGAATGAGCAGTTCTTC
>TRBJ2-1|14|many|NA|TRBV9
CASSDLGPYNEQFF
TGTGCCAGCAGCGATTTGGGCCCGTACAATGAGCAGTTCTTC
>TRBJ1-1|13|few|TRBD1|TRBV6-6
CASSWTGEVEAFF
TGTGCCAGCAGTTGGACAGGGGAGGTTGAAGCTTTCTTT
>TRBJ2-7|10|NA|NA|TRBV27
CASGLFEQYF
TGTGCCAGCGGACTGTTCGAGCAGTACTTC
>TRBJ2-3|16|NA|TRBD1|TRBV18
CASSPIRQGSTDTQYF
TGTGCCAGCTCTCCCATCCGACAGGGAAGCACAGATACGCAGTATTTT
>TRBJ2-7|15|many|TRBD2|TRBV6-1
CATLPLGRESSEQYF
TGTGCCACCTTGCCCTTGGGGCGGGAGAGCTCCGAGCAGTACTTC
>TRBJ2-1|15|many|TRBD2|TRBV5-1
CASSLPSGGYNEQFF
TGCGCCAGCAGCTTGCCTAGCGGGGGATACAATGAGCAGTTCTTC
>TRBJ1-6|14|NA|NA|TRBV7-6
CASSSLRENSPLHF
TGTGCCAGCAGCTCCCTGAGGGAGAATTCACCCCTCCACTTT
>TRBJ2-1|18|many|TRBD2|TRBV9
CASSVAIGLAGVGNEQFF
TGTGCCAGCAGCGTAGCAATCGGGCTAGCGGGAGTCGGGAATGAGCAGTTCTTC
>TRBJ2-3|16|NA|NA|TRBV3-1
CASSQGVLGVGDTQYF
TGTGCCAGCAGCCAGGGTGTCCTTGGGGTCGGAGATACGCAGTATTTT
>TRBJ2-1|15|many|NA|TRBV20-1
CSASDGRVSYNEQFF
TGCAGTGCTAGTGACGGGAGAGTCTCCTACAATGAGCAGTTCTTC
>TRBJ2-2|14|many|NA|TRBV7-3
CASSPNANTGELFF
TGTGCCAGCAGCCCCAACGCGAACACCGGGGAGCTGTTTTTT
>TRBJ1-1|16|many|TRBD1|TRBV5-1
CASSLGEGAMNTEAFF
TGCGCCAGCAGCTTGGGGGAGGGGGCGATGAACACTGAAGCTTTCTTT
>TRBJ1-1|16|few|NA|TRBV7-2
CASSRVRRGSNTEAFF
TGTGCCAGCAGCCGGGTCCGTCGGGGCTCGAACACTGAAGCTTTCTTT
>TRBJ2-1|14|few|NA|TRBV27
CASSLLSGYNEQFF
TGTGCCAGCAGTTTATTATCCGGGTACAATGAGCAGTTCTTC
>TRBJ2-7|17|many|TRBD1|TRBV20-1
CSAREISPGGQPYEQYF
TGCAGTGCTAGGGAGATAAGCCCAGGGGGACAGCCCTACGAGCAGTACTTC
>TRBJ1-1|15|NA|TRBD1|TRBV5-1
CASSTQGAGNTEAFF
TGCGCCAGCAGCACACAGGGGGCAGGGAACACTGAAGCTTTCTTT